Listed below are T cell receptor beta chains from one sample, sequenced in a study of cytotoxic CD8 clonotypes in ibrutinib-treated CLL. Libraries were prepared by immunoSEQ multiplex PCR; TCRdb keeps only in-frame clonotypes and omits some of them. The sample records 150,000 or so clones, more than 70% being singletons. The sequencing used PBMCs, collected after 36 months of ibrutinib treatment. The receptor source for this set is a human donor with chronic lymphocytic leukemia. CDR3s include the opening cysteine and the closing phenylalanine or tryptophan. Some rows mark clone size as missing; the rest say once, few, many or name a class of expanded clone.

TRBJ2-1 | NA | TRBV15 | CATSRKTYNEQFF
TRBJ2-7 | NA | TRBV7-8 | CASSLPPSYEQYF
TRBJ2-1 | NA | TRBV9 | CASSEAGSYNEQFF
TRBJ1-6 | NA | TRBV4-1 | CASSQDRDSPLHF
TRBJ2-7 | NA | TRBV6-5 | CASMRSPGQSYEQYF
TRBJ2-5 | NA | TRBV7-2 | CASSLFAVWETQYF
TRBJ1-5 | NA | TRBV6-5 | CASRPTGSQPQHF
TRBJ1-4 | NA | TRBV5-1 | CASSLGLATNEKLFF
TRBJ2-4 | NA | TRBV28 | CASSSSEEGTMDIQYF
TRBJ2-1 | NA | TRBV11-2 | CASSPYLDPNEQFF
TRBJ2-1 | NA | TRBV10-1 | CASEAGAGNEQFF
TRBJ2-7 | NA | TRBV5-4 | CASRDWGAGEQYF
TRBJ1-3 | NA | TRBV6-6 | CASRPDFSGNTIYF
TRBJ1-1 | NA | TRBV19 | CASSEHRDRGAAFF
TRBJ2-7 | NA | TRBV30 | CAWSFFPPYEQYF
TRBJ2-5 | NA | TRBV28 | CASTWAAGFPETQYF
TRBJ1-2 | NA | TRBV5-1 | CASSLLRGQGFGYGYTF
TRBJ2-6 | NA | TRBV4-1 | CASNRVGSLSGANVLTF
TRBJ1-4 | NA | TRBV5-1 | CASSLAGTGNEKLFF
TRBJ1-5 | NA | TRBV2 | CASSDRDYSNQPQHF
TRBJ1-2 | few | TRBV11-2 | CASSPVDRGSFYGYTF
TRBJ1-1 | NA | TRBV11-2 | CASSADRSYLEAFF
TRBJ2-2 | NA | TRBV6-6 | CASRWTGPNTGELFF
TRBJ1-1 | few | TRBV6-6 | CASSRVNTEAFF
TRBJ2-7 | once | TRBV13 | CASSLGPGYEQYF
TRBJ2-1 | once | TRBV9 | CASSVFRDSGAVDEQFF
TRBJ2-1 | NA | TRBV5-1 | CASSLGGPYNEQFF
TRBJ2-7 | NA | TRBV11-2 | CASSPQLRGIEQYF
TRBJ2-7 | once | TRBV19 | CATAVSPVSEQYF
TRBJ1-1 | NA | TRBV10-3 | CAISPRGVEAFF
TRBJ2-2 | NA | TRBV29-1 | CSVQKTGGPGSTGELFF
TRBJ1-2 | NA | TRBV6-1 | CASRSNPVGGYTF
TRBJ1-5 | NA | TRBV19 | CASSIEVRWSNQPQHF
TRBJ1-1 | once | TRBV7-9 | CASSYTIPGKTEAFF
TRBJ1-2 | NA | TRBV6-1 | CASLQGASSYGYTF
TRBJ2-7 | once | TRBV11-3 | CASSLGQREGYEQYF
TRBJ2-7 | NA | TRBV28 | CASRRLGISYEQYF
TRBJ1-4 | few | TRBV5-1 | CASSRDAPDEKLFF
TRBJ2-7 | once | TRBV4-1 | CASSQGPQGNILYEQYF
TRBJ1-4 | NA | TRBV25-1 | CASSTLPYNEKLFF
TRBJ2-7 | once | TRBV30 | CAWSVRTGFSYEQYF
TRBJ1-1 | NA | TRBV7-6 | CASTRDRNTEAFF
TRBJ1-3 | NA | TRBV25-1 | CASSDIVKGQGAGNTIYF
TRBJ1-1 | NA | TRBV2 | CASSDRGRNPMNTEAFF
TRBJ1-3 | NA | TRBV5-1 | CASSPRTQSEGTIYF
TRBJ2-3 | NA | TRBV19 | CASSDLGDTQYF
TRBJ2-7 | few | TRBV2 | CASSPTGYEQYF